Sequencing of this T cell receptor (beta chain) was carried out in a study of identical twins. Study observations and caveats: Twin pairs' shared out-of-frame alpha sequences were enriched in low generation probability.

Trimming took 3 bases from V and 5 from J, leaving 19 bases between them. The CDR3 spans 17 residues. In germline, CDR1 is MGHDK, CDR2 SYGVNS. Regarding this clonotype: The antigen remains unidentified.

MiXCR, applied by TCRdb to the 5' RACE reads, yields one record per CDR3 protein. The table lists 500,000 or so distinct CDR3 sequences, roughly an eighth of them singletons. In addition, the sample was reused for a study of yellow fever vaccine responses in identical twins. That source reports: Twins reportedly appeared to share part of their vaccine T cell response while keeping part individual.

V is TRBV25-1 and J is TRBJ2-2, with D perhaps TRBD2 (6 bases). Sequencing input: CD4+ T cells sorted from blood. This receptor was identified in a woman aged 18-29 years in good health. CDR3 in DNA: TGTGCCAGCAGTGACCGGTCGGGGGAGCGGAGAACCGGGGAGCTGTTTTTT. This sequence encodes CASSDRSGERRTGELFF. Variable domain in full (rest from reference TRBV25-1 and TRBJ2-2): EADIYQTPRYLVIGTGKKITLECSQTMGHDKMYWYQQDPGMELHLIHYSYGVNSTEKGDLSSESTVSRIRTEHFPLTLESARPSHTSQYLCASSDRSGERRTGELFFGEGSRLTVL.